This paragraph reports one T cell receptor (beta chain). Participant age was about 18 to 95 years, and participants resided in approximately 24 US areas. In Cohort 3, a recovered donor had either two negative PCRs, clearance, or symptom resolution. Trimming cost V 7 bases and J 10 bases, with 11 bases left between them. CDR3 length: 11 amino acids. Germline assignment: CDR1 MDHEN and CDR2 SYDVKM. This sample stems from a study of blood T cell repertoires in COVID-19. As for the study in general: Spain, Italy and the United States supplied samples that represented acute and convalescent COVID-19.

In the original processing: Reference gene primer amplification in the assay estimated nucleated cell counts. Profiled with immunoSEQ multiplex PCR; TCRdb holds only in-frame clones, not every one. For V, J and clone size, that table is used; D and trimming come from the DNA. The data hold approximately 350,000 clones, with 75% to 90% observed a single time. This sequence originates from a man aged 18-30 years who had recovered from COVID-19. Material for sequencing was PBMCs or T cells enriched from blood (not recorded which). This sequence joins TRBV28 and TRBJ1-5; tentative D call: TRBD1 (5 bases). The CDR3: CASTLGGPQHF. CDR3 sequence (DNA): TGTGCCAGCACCCTCGGGGGTCCCCAGCATTTT.